This T cell receptor (beta chain) comes out of a study of blood T cell repertoires in COVID-19. About the research overall: Sites in the United States, Italy and Spain provided acute and convalescent COVID-19 samples. PBMCs, B-cell-depleted T cells, or T cells provided the cDNA or gDNA that made up the material.

V shed 10 bases and J shed 2 bases, with 13 bases lying between them. The length of the CDR3 is 13 residues. Per germline, CDR1 KGHDR and CDR2 SFDVKD. Under the authors' procedure: Amplification of reference gene primers provided the estimated nucleated cell counts. Clones were sequenced by immunoSEQ multiplex PCR, and TCRdb holds only the in-frame ones, with some missing. V, J and clone size are those of that table, while D and trimming were read from the DNA. Among about 490,000 clones, 70% to 90% were seen once, and the ten largest hold about 3.2%. This receptor was obtained from a human donor in a cohort sampled during active COVID-19. The material sequenced was peripheral blood. The V gene is TRBV24-1, the J gene TRBJ1-1; D not resolved. CDR3 protein: CATSRVTNTEAFF. The CDR3 DNA follows: TGTGCCACTTCCCGGGTCACAAACACTGAAGCTTTCTTT.